This T cell receptor (beta chain) was observed in a study of T cell repertoires in cytomegalovirus infection. This CDR3 spans 15 amino acids. Germline CDR1 LGHNA, CDR2 YSLEER. V was clipped by 2 bases and J by 5 bases, with 10 bases between them. MiXCR, applied by TCRdb to the reads, yields one record per CDR3 protein. This repertoire shows about 530,000 distinct CDR3 sequences, roughly 29% found once; its top ten account for around 13%. The TCR was taken from a human donor in good health (CMV status not recorded). Some clones in this sample may be carry-over from other donors' samples. This rearrangement joins TRBV4-3 to TRBJ2-6; no definite D call. Sequences were obtained from PBMCs. The DNA for the CDR3 is TGCGCCAGCAGCCAAAATACCCAAAGGGCCAACGTCCTGACTTTC. This translates into CASSQNTQRANVLTF.